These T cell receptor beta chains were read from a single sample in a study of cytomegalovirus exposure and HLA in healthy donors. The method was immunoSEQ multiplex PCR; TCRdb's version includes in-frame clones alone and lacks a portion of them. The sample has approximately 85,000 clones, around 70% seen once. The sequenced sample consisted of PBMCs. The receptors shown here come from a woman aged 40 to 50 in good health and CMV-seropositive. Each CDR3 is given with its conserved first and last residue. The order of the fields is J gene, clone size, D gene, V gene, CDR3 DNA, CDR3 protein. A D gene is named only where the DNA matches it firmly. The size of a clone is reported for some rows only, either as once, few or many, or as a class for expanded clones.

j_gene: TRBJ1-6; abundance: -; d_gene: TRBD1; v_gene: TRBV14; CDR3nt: TGTGCCAGCAGCCAGAACTCGAGGACAGGGCGAAATTCACCCCTCCACTTT; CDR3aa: CASSQNSRTGRNSPLHF
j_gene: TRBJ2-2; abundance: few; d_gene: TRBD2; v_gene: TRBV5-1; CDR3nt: TGCGCCAGCAGCTTGGCACCGGGACAGACTAGCGGGAGGGGCACCGGGGAGCTGTTTTTT; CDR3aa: CASSLAPGQTSGRGTGELFF
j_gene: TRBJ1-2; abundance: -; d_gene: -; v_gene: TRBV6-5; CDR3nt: TGTGCCAGCAGTTACTCGGTTGAGGGAAAGGGTGGCTACACCTTC; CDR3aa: CASSYSVEGKGGYTF
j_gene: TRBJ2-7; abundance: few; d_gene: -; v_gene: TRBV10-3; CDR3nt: TGTGCCATCAGGAGAGAGCAGTACTTC; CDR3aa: CAIRREQYF
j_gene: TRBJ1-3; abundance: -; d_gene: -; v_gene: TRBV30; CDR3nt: TGTGCCTGGGCCGCGTTGGTTGGAAACACCATATATTTT; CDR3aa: CAWAALVGNTIYF
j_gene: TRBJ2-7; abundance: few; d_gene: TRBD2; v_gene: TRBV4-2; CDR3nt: TGTGCCAGCAGCCACAGGGTCGGGACTAGCGCGTACGAGCAGTACTTC; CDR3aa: CASSHRVGTSAYEQYF
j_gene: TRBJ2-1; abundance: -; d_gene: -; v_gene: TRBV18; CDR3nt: TGTGCCAGCTCACCACCACAGTCCAACAATGAGCAGTTCTTC; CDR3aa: CASSPPQSNNEQFF
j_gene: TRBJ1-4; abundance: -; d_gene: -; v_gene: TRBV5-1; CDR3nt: TGCGCCAGCAGTAAACAGGGTGCAACTAATGAAAAACTGTTTTTT; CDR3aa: CASSKQGATNEKLFF
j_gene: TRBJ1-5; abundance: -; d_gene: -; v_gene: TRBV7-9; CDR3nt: TGTGCCAGCAGCTTACCCGGGAGCAATCAGCCCCAGCATTTT; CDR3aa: CASSLPGSNQPQHF
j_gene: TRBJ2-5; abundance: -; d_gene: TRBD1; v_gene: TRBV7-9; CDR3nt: TGTGCCAGCAGCTTAACCCTGACAGGGGTGCGAGAGACCCAGTACTTC; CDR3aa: CASSLTLTGVRETQYF
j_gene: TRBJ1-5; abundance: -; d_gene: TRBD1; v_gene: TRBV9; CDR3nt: TGTGCCAGCAGCGACCGGGACAGGGATCAGCCCCAGCATTTT; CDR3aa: CASSDRDRDQPQHF
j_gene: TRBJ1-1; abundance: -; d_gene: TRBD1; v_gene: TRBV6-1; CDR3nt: TGTGCCAGCACCGGAGGACAGGGGGCTACTGAAGCTTTCTTT; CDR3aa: CASTGGQGATEAFF
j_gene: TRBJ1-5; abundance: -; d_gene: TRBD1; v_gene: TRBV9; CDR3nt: TGTGCCAGCAGCGTTGACGGGACAGTCGGTCGGCCCCAGCATTTT; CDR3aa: CASSVDGTVGRPQHF
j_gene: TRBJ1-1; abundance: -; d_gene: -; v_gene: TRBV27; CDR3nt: TGTGCCAGCAGAACCACGACGGGCACTGAAGCTTTCTTT; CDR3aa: CASRTTTGTEAFF
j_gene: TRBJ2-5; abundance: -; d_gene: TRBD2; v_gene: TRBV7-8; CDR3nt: TGTGCCAGCACCTCCCTCCACATAGGGACTAGCGGGGGACAAGAGACCCAGTACTTC; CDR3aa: CASTSLHIGTSGGQETQYF
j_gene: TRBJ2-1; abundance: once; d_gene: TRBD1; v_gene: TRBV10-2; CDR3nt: TGCGCCAGCAGTGCAACAGGGGTTCAAGGAAATGAGCAGTTCTTC; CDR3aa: CASSATGVQGNEQFF
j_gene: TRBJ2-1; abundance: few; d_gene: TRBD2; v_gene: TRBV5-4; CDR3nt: TGTGCCAGCAGCAACCCGCCGGGACTAGCGGACAATGAGCAGTTCTTC; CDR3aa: CASSNPPGLADNEQFF
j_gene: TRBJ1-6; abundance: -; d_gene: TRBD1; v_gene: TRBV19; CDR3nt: TGTGCCAGTAGTGGCAACAGGGGGCCTTCACCCCTCCACTTT; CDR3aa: CASSGNRGPSPLHF
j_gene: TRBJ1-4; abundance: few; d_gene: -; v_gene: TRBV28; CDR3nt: TGTGCCAGCAGTTCCCCCCCACGCGGAGGGGAGGCGAAACTGTTTTTT; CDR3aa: CASSSPPRGGEAKLFF
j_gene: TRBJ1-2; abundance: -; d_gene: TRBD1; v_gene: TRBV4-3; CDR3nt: TGCGCCAGCAGCCAAGATTGGGCAGGGGGAGTCTTCCGGGGCTACACCTTC; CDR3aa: CASSQDWAGGVFRGYTF
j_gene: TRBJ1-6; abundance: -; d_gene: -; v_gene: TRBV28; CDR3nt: TGTGCCAGCACCCTGGGGGGTATCGGTAGTAATTCACCCCTCCACTTT; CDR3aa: CASTLGGIGSNSPLHF
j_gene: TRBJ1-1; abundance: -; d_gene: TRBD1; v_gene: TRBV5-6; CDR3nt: TGTGCCAGCAGTTTCCAGGGGGCGCAAGGAGGGAAAGCTTTCTTT; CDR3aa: CASSFQGAQGGKAFF
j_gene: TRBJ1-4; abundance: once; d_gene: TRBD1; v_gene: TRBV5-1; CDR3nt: TGCGCCAGCAGCCCTGGACAGGGGAATGAAAAACTGTTTTTT; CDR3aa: CASSPGQGNEKLFF
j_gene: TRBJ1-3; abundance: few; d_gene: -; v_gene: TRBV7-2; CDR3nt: TGTGCCAGCAGCTTTGGGACATCTGGAAACACCATATATTTT; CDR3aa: CASSFGTSGNTIYF
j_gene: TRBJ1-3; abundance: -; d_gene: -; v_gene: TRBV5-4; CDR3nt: TGTGCCAGCAGCCCAGATGGAAACACCATATATTTT; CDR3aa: CASSPDGNTIYF
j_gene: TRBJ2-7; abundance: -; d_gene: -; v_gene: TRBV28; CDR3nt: TGTGCCAGCAGTTCGAACAACCTGGAGCAGTACTTC; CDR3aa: CASSSNNLEQYF
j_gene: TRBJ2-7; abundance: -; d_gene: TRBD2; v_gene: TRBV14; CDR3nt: TGTGCCAGCAGCCAAGTGGTAGCGGGAACCCAGCAGTACTTC; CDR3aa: CASSQVVAGTQQYF
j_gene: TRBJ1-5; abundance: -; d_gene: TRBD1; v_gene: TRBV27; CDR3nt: TGTGCCAGCAGTTGGACAGGTGGTTCCAATCAGCCCCAGCATTTT; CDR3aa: CASSWTGGSNQPQHF
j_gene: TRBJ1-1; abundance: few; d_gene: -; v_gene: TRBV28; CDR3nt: TGTGCCAGCAGTTTACCTAGCACTGAAGCTTTCTTT; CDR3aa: CASSLPSTEAFF
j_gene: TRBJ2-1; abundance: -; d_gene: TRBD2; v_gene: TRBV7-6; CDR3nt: TGTGCCAGCAGCTTAGAAGTGGCGGGGGGCTACAATGAGCAGTTCTTC; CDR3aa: CASSLEVAGGYNEQFF
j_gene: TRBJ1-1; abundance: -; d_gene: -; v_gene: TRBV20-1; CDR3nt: TGCAGTGCTAGAGTGCAGACTGAAGCTTTCTTT; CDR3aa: CSARVQTEAFF
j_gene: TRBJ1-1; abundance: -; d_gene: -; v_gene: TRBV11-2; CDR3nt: TGTGCCAGCAGCTTAGGCAGGGGCACTGAAGCTTTCTTT; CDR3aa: CASSLGRGTEAFF
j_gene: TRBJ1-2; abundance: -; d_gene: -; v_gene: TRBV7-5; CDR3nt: TGTGTCAGAAGCCGCCAACTATTTCCGAACAGGGCTTACTATGGCTACACCTTC; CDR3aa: CVRSRQLFPNRAYYGYTF
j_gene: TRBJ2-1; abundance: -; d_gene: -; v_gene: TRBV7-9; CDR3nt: TGTGCCACCGGCCGGGACATACTCAATGAGCAGTTCTTC; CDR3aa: CATGRDILNEQFF
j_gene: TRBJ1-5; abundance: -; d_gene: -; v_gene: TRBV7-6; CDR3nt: TGTGCCAGCAGCTTAATGACAGGATCACAACATCAGCCCCAGCATTTT; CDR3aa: CASSLMTGSQHQPQHF
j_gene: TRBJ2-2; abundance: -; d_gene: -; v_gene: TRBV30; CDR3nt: TGTGCCTGGGAGGTCACCGGGGAGCTGTTTTTT; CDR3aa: CAWEVTGELFF
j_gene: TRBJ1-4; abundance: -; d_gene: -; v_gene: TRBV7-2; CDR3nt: TGTGCCAGCAGCCCCTTCGGAGTCAATGAAAAACTGTTTTTT; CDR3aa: CASSPFGVNEKLFF
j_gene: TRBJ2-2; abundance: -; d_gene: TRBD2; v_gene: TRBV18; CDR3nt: TGTGCCAGCTCACCACGTTCGGGACTAGCGGGAGCCGGGGAGCTGTTTTTT; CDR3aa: CASSPRSGLAGAGELFF
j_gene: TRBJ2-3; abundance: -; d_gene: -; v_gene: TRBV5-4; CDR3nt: TGTGCCAGCAGCTTGGAGCGGGGCACAGATACGCAGTATTTT; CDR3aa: CASSLERGTDTQYF
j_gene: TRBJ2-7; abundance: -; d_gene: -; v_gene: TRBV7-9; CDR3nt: TGTGCCAGCAGCAAAGGTGGACAGCCCTACGAGCAGTACTTC; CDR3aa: CASSKGGQPYEQYF
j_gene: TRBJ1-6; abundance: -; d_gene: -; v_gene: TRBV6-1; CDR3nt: TGTGCCAGCAGTGAAGCGGAGAAGCATTCACCCCTCCACTTT; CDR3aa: CASSEAEKHSPLHF
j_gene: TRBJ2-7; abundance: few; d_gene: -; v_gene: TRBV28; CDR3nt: TGTGCCAGCAGTTTTCGTGCCGGGGGTAGGTCCTACGAGCAGTACTTC; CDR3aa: CASSFRAGGRSYEQYF
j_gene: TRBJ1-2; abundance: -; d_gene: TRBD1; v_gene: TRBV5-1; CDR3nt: TGCGCCAGCAGCACGGGACAGGGGTCAGCTAACTATGGCTACACCTTC; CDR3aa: CASSTGQGSANYGYTF
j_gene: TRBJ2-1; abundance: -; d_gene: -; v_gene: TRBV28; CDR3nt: TGTGCCAGCAGTCCACTTATTGGGGGCGCGAGGAATGAGCAGTTCTTC; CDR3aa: CASSPLIGGARNEQFF
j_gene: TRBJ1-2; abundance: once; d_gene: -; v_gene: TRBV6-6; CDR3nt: TGTGCCAGCAGTTTCCTAACAGGGACCTATGGCTACACCTTC; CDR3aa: CASSFLTGTYGYTF
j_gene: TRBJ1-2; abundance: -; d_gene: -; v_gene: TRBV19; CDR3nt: TGTGCCAGTAGTAATCAGGGAGGGCATGGCTACACCTTC; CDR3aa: CASSNQGGHGYTF
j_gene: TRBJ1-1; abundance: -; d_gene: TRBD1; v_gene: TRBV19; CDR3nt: TGTGCCGCGAGGCGGAGCCAGGGGGCAGGTGAAGCTTTCTTT; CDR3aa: CAARRSQGAGEAFF
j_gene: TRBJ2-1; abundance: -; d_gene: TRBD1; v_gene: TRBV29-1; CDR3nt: TGCAGCGTTTCTTCGTCCATTGGGACAGCTTACAATGAGCAGTTCTTC; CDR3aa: CSVSSSIGTAYNEQFF
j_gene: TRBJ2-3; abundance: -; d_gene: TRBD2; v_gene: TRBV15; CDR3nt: TGTGCCACCAGCAGAGAGCGGCTAGCGGGGACTAGCACAGATACGCAGTATTTT; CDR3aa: CATSRERLAGTSTDTQYF
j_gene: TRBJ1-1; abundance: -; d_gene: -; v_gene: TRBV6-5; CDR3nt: TGCGCCAGCAGCAGACCCGGGAGCACTGAAGCTTTCTTT; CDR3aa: CASSRPGSTEAFF
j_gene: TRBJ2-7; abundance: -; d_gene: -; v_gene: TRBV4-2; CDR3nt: TGTGCCAGCAGCCAAGTTAGCTCCTACGAGCAGTACTTC; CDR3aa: CASSQVSSYEQYF
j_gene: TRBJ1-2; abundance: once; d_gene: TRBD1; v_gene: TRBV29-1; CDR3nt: TGCAGCGTAATTACAGGGGGCCGTTCGAATGGCTACACCTTC; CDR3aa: CSVITGGRSNGYTF
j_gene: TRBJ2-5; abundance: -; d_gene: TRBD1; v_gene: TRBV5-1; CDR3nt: TGCGCCAGCAGCCTCGGGACAGGGTCGTTGGAGACCCAGTACTTC; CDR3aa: CASSLGTGSLETQYF
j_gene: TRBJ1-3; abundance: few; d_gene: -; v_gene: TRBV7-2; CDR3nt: TGTGCCAGCAGCTTAGATACGGCTGGAAACACCATATATTTT; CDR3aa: CASSLDTAGNTIYF